This is a list of T cell receptor beta chains from one sample in a study of cytomegalovirus exposure and HLA in healthy donors. The method was immunoSEQ multiplex PCR; TCRdb's version includes in-frame clones alone and lacks a portion of them. The table lists around 75,000 clones. Specimen: PBMCs. These receptors were obtained from a man aged 50 to 59 in good health and CMV-seropositive. Both conserved end residues are part of each CDR3. D genes are given only for firm matches.

V	J	D	CDR3
TRBV18	TRBJ2-1	.	CASSLRQDNEQFF
TRBV7-2	TRBJ1-1	.	CASSPSARLNTEAFF
TRBV6-1	TRBJ2-3	TRBD2	CASSLTSGREDTQYF
TRBV6-6	TRBJ2-5	TRBD2	CASNSGGLQETQYF
TRBV5-6	TRBJ1-2	TRBD1	CASSPSTGVYGYTF
TRBV15	TRBJ1-5	.	CATSREGGWDQPQHF
TRBV29-1	TRBJ1-1	.	CSAALGSYGTEAFF
TRBV15	TRBJ2-3	.	CATSRERGWTDTQYF
TRBV5-1	TRBJ1-1	TRBD1	CASSLNAGGVMNTEAFF
TRBV7-3	TRBJ2-6	.	CASSIGSGANVLTF
TRBV6-5	TRBJ1-1	TRBD1	CASNEGAGGNTEAFF
TRBV28	TRBJ2-3	TRBD2	CASSPLGGAGPDTQYF
TRBV7-9	TRBJ2-2	TRBD2	CASSLLAGSTGELFF
TRBV5-1	TRBJ2-5	.	CASSLAEGSETQYF
TRBV19	TRBJ2-5	TRBD2	CASSTGLVPQETQYF
TRBV6-1	TRBJ1-5	.	CASSEDPSSSNQPQHF
TRBV25-1	TRBJ2-7	.	CASSESGYEQYF
TRBV6-5	TRBJ1-5	TRBD1	CASRDRTGGNQPQHF
TRBV4-1	TRBJ2-5	TRBD2	CASSQENGEGETQYF
TRBV9	TRBJ2-7	TRBD1	CASSPGPGGSYEQYF
TRBV5-4	TRBJ1-1	TRBD1	CASSLDPGTALNANTEAFF
TRBV18	TRBJ2-7	TRBD2	CASSLGLGTSEYYYEQYF
TRBV5-1	TRBJ1-1	.	CASSLTGLNTEAFF
TRBV7-2	TRBJ2-3	TRBD1	CASSPGTGAFGTDTQYF
TRBV19	TRBJ1-1	TRBD1	CASSPKGGAEAFF
TRBV14	TRBJ1-2	TRBD1	CASSQGTGDDYGYTF
TRBV9	TRBJ2-5	.	CASSVTGSGQETQYF
TRBV2	TRBJ1-1	.	CASRGRVILGEAFF
TRBV6-1	TRBJ2-3	.	CASRESGTQYF
TRBV5-6	TRBJ1-6	.	CASSFTPVHNSPLHF
TRBV5-8	TRBJ2-6	.	CASSSRGGANVLTF
TRBV10-2	TRBJ2-7	TRBD2	CASSVLAGTYEQYF
TRBV2	TRBJ2-5	.	CASSRTGSNQETQYF
TRBV7-7	TRBJ2-3	TRBD2	CASSSLGGSGGPGDTQYF
TRBV18	TRBJ2-2	TRBD1	CASSPWTGGNTGELFF
TRBV5-6	TRBJ1-1	.	CASSSTGGEAFF
TRBV7-2	TRBJ2-1	.	CASSLAGRLSYNEQFF
TRBV25-1	TRBJ2-1	.	CASSAWEDEQFF
TRBV18	TRBJ1-2	.	CASSPGQTNYGYTF
TRBV5-4	TRBJ1-3	.	CASSSPSSSGNTIYF
TRBV6-6	TRBJ2-1	.	CASSLPPRPGEQFF
TRBV5-1	TRBJ2-5	.	CASSLDLLVLQETQYF
TRBV5-6	TRBJ2-7	TRBD2	CASSPRLAGGIFEQYF
TRBV2	TRBJ1-2	TRBD1	CASSAQGENYGYTF
TRBV19	TRBJ2-5	TRBD1	CASSRDSQETQYF
TRBV21-1	TRBJ2-5	.	CASSSHRDIQGGRETQYF
TRBV19	TRBJ2-2	TRBD1	CASSIGGQGALTGELFF
TRBV18	TRBJ2-7	.	CASSPLRGEQYF
TRBV5-1	TRBJ2-1	.	CASSLELQVGEFF
TRBV27	TRBJ1-6	.	CASSLATRNYSPLHF
TRBV5-1	TRBJ1-2	.	CASSSNIRADGYTF
TRBV28	TRBJ2-3	TRBD2	CASGGEDTQYF
TRBV5-1	TRBJ1-3	.	CASSPAGGKGSGNTIYF
TRBV6-1	TRBJ1-5	.	CASRPPGDSNQPQHF
TRBV7-9	TRBJ2-3	TRBD1	CASLDRASTDTQYF
TRBV10-3	.	.	CAISVQGIPDEQYF
TRBV19	TRBJ1-1	.	CASSPLGQSEAFF
TRBV5-6	TRBJ1-1	.	CASSLAFAGNPEAFF